A selection of T cell receptor beta chains follows, all from one sample in a study of cytomegalovirus exposure and HLA in healthy donors. TCRdb's table, derived via immunoSEQ multiplex PCR, lists solely in-frame clones and lacks some. The sample holds approximately 190,000 clones, 82% seen once. Sequenced input: PBMCs. These receptors originate from a woman under 30 in good health and CMV-seronegative. CDR3s include the opening cysteine and the closing phenylalanine or tryptophan. Fields, in order: J gene, V gene, D gene, clone size, CDR3 protein, CDR3 DNA. A D gene is named only where the DNA matches it firmly. Size tells how often a clone was seen (once, few, many) or the class of an expanded clone, and some rows leave it out.

TRBJ2-4	TRBV11-2	.	.	CASSVRETYAKNIQYF	TGTGCCAGCAGCGTCAGGGAAACATACGCCAAAAACATTCAGTACTTC
TRBJ1-6	TRBV29-1	TRBD1	.	CSVEDRGLSYNSPLHF	TGCAGCGTAGAAGACAGGGGGCTGTCCTATAATTCACCCCTCCACTTT
TRBJ2-7	TRBV27	TRBD1	.	CASSSEGQVLGEQYF	TGTGCCAGCAGTTCTGAGGGACAGGTGCTCGGCGAGCAGTACTTC
TRBJ2-3	TRBV5-6	TRBD2	.	CASSLLAGVDTQYF	TGTGCCAGCAGCTTACTAGCGGGAGTGGATACGCAGTATTTT
TRBJ1-2	TRBV7-9	TRBD1	.	CASSSRDSPNYGYTF	TGTGCCAGCAGCTCGCGGGACAGCCCAAACTATGGCTACACCTTC
TRBJ2-7	TRBV4-1	.	few	CASSHIPGLAEQYF	TGCGCCAGCAGCCATATCCCGGGTCTCGCCGAGCAGTACTTC
TRBJ2-1	TRBV7-2	.	.	CASSRGGARYNEQFF	TGTGCCAGCAGTAGGGGCGGGGCTAGGTACAATGAGCAGTTCTTC
TRBJ2-1	TRBV5-1	TRBD1	.	CASSLMGQLNEQFF	TGCGCCAGCAGCTTGATGGGACAGTTGAATGAGCAGTTCTTC
TRBJ2-3	TRBV7-9	.	.	CAIAEGASTDTQYF	TGTGCCATTGCCGAGGGCGCTAGCACAGATACGCAGTATTTT
TRBJ2-3	TRBV15	.	.	CATSRTSSSTDTQYF	TGTGCCACCAGCAGAACTAGCTCTAGCACAGATACGCAGTATTTT
TRBJ2-1	TRBV9	TRBD2	.	CASSARTSGRRGTIRNEQFF	TGTGCCAGCAGCGCCAGAACTAGCGGGAGGAGGGGAACGATACGCAATGAGCAGTTCTTC
TRBJ2-7	TRBV4-1	.	.	CASSFVGTSYEQYF	TGCGCCAGCAGCTTCGTCGGGACTTCCTACGAGCAGTACTTC
TRBJ1-2	TRBV23-1	.	.	CASSHANTGGPNYGYTF	TGCGCCAGCAGTCACGCGAACACGGGGGGTCCTAACTATGGCTACACCTTC
TRBJ2-2	TRBV4-1	TRBD1	.	CASSQVETGFTGELFF	TGCGCCAGCAGCCAAGTCGAGACAGGGTTCACCGGGGAGCTGTTTTTT